This TCR beta chain was profiled in a study of blood T cells in healthy people across ages. The study, taken as a whole, reports: Roughly linear age-related decline in beta diversity appeared, significant by age around 36. Investigators treated diversity estimates from one million T cells as underestimates.

Combining a sample-barcoded 5' primer with a J-beta primer mix, a second PCR ran for roughly 7 to 12 cycles. No fewer than 3 million CDR3-containing paired-end reads came from each sample. In TCRdb, the 5' RACE reads were re-called with MiXCR into one record per CDR3 protein. This table holds approximately 1,700,000 distinct CDR3 sequences, approximately 40% found once. Concerning this clonotype itself: Antigen unknown.

The total RNA that was extracted per sample amounted to at least 5 micrograms. The germline CDR1 and CDR2 sequences are SGHTA and FQGTGA. The CDR3 has 15 residues. J gave up 5 bases and V 6 bases, and 7 bases lay outside the gene matches. The chain couples TRBV7-3 to TRBJ2-1; 10 positions agree with TRBD2. Sequences were obtained from blood. This TCR was recovered from a human donor in good health. CDR3 sequence reads: CASSLLAGTDNEQFF. CDR3 nucleotide sequence: TGTGCCAGCAGTTTACTAGCGGGGACCGACAATGAGCAGTTCTTC.